The rows below give T cell receptor beta chains drawn from one sample of a study of CD8 T cells in ankylosing spondylitis. TCRdb re-called the 5' RACE reads through MiXCR, storing one row per CDR3 protein. The table lists 750,000 to 850,000 distinct CDR3 sequences, about an eighth of them singletons, with more than 0.5% in the top ten. The material sequenced was blood, either unsorted or a sorted T cell fraction (not recorded which). All receptors derive from a male donor with ankylosing spondylitis. The CDR3 runs from the conserved cysteine through the conserved F or W. D genes are given only for firm matches. Not all rows give a size; the values are once, few, many and, for expanded clones, a class.

>-|TRBD1|TRBJ2-7|TRBV7-2
TGTGCCAGCAGCTTCTCCGGGACAGGGTACGAGCAGTACTTC
CASSFSGTGYEQYF
>-|TRBD1|TRBJ2-7|TRBV5-1
TGCGCCAGCGCCCTCTCGACAGGGGCGTCCTACGAGCAGTACTTC
CASALSTGASYEQYF
>few|-|TRBJ1-5|TRBV10-3
TGTGCCACCGGACAGACAAATCAGCCCCAGCATTTT
CATGQTNQPQHF
>many|-|TRBJ2-5|TRBV10-2
TGCGCCAGCAGTGAAGCAGAGACCCAGTACTTC
CASSEAETQYF
>-|TRBD2|TRBJ2-1|TRBV20-1
TGCAGTGCATATAGCGGGATAGGCTACAATGAGCAGTTCTTC
CSAYSGIGYNEQFF
>-|-|TRBJ1-2|TRBV11-3
TGTGCCAGCAGCTTAGTCGGCCTACATAACTATGGCTACACCTTC
CASSLVGLHNYGYTF
>few|-|TRBJ2-1|TRBV15
TGTGCCACCAGCAGAGAAATGGCAGGTGAGCAGTTCTTC
CATSREMAGEQFF
>-|-|TRBJ1-4|TRBV20-1
TGCAGTGCTAGAGGGGCACCCAATGAAAAACTGTTTTTT
CSARGAPNEKLFF
>few|TRBD2|TRBJ2-1|TRBV4-2
TGTGCCAGCAGCCAAGGTGTGGGGGGGGATGAGCAGTTCTTC
CASSQGVGGDEQFF
>many|-|TRBJ2-7|TRBV5-1
TGCGCCAGCAGCTTGGACAGCCACTACGAGCAGTACTTC
CASSLDSHYEQYF
>-|-|TRBJ2-2|TRBV20-1
TGCAGTGCTAGTTATCTCACCGGGGAGCTGTTTTTT
CSASYLTGELFF
>-|TRBD1|TRBJ1-1|TRBV7-9
TGTGCCAGCAGCTTACTCACAGGGGGAGCTTTCTTT
CASSLLTGGAFF
>-|TRBD2|TRBJ2-1|TRBV11-2
TGTGCCAGCAGCGCGGTGGGTAGCGGGAGAAGGAATGAGCAGTTCTTC
CASSAVGSGRRNEQFF
>many|-|TRBJ2-7|TRBV7-2
TGTGCCAGCAGCCTAAATAGGGAATACGAGCAGTACTTC
CASSLNREYEQYF
>few|-|TRBJ1-2|TRBV5-6
TGTGCCAGCAGCTTGAGGGTTATCTATGGCTACACCTTC
CASSLRVIYGYTF
>many|-|TRBJ2-2|TRBV20-1
TGCAGTGCTAGACCTTTCGTGGACAGAGCTGGCACCGGGGAGCTGTTTTTT
CSARPFVDRAGTGELFF
>few|TRBD1|TRBJ1-1|TRBV2
TGTGCCAGAGAGGACAGGGGCGCTGAAGCTTTCTTT
CAREDRGAEAFF
>-|-|TRBJ2-1|TRBV2
TGTGCCAGCAGTGAATATCCCTGGGGTGAGCAGTTCTTC
CASSEYPWGEQFF
>-|TRBD2|TRBJ2-5|TRBV20-1
TGCAGTGCCCCCAACGGGAGGGCGGGGCAAGAGACCCAGTACTTC
CSAPNGRAGQETQYF
>few|-|TRBJ2-1|TRBV20-1
TGCAGTGCTAGAGACCTTGACAGGAGCTCCTACAATGAGCAGTTCTTC
CSARDLDRSSYNEQFF
>-|-|TRBJ1-1|TRBV20-1
TGCAGAGTTCAGGAGACGAGGACTGAAGCTTTCTTT
CRVQETRTEAFF
>few|-|TRBJ1-1|TRBV6-2/TRBV6-3
TGTGCCAGCAGTTACTCGGCGGCCAACACTGAAGCTTTCTTT
CASSYSAANTEAFF
>few|-|TRBJ1-1|TRBV20-1
TGCAGTGCTAGAGATCATTCGGGGGCTACTGGGGCTGAAGCTTTCTTT
CSARDHSGATGAEAFF
>-|-|TRBJ2-2|TRBV20-1
TGCAGTGCTAGAGAGGCGAACACCGGGGAGCTGTTTTTT
CSAREANTGELFF
>-|-|TRBJ1-1|TRBV10-3
TGTGCCATCAGTGAGTCTGTCCCGCCGGCTTTCTTT
CAISESVPPAFF
>-|TRBD2|TRBJ2-1|TRBV20-1
TGCAGTGCTAGAGATAGAAGCGGGGGGCCCGAGGAATTCTTC
CSARDRSGGPEEFF
>many|-|TRBJ2-2|TRBV20-1
TGCAGTGCGATCAAGGCCGGGGCCACGAACACCGGGGAGCTGTTTTTT
CSAIKAGATNTGELFF
>many|-|TRBJ2-3|TRBV7-2
TGTGCCAGCAGCTTGTCGGGGCTCACAGATACGCAGTATTTT
CASSLSGLTDTQYF
>-|-|TRBJ1-6|TRBV20-1
TGCAGTGCTAGAGATCGAGTGCGGGGTAATTCACCCCTCCACTTT
CSARDRVRGNSPLHF
>-|-|TRBJ2-5|TRBV15
TGTGCCACCAGCAGAGATAGAACAGTGGCCCAAGAGACCCAGTACTTC
CATSRDRTVAQETQYF
>few|TRBD2|TRBJ2-7|TRBV4-3
TGCGCCAGCAGCCAAGGGGGCGGACTAGCGGGGTACGAGCAGTACTTC
CASSQGGGLAGYEQYF
>-|-|TRBJ1-1|TRBV7-9
TGTGCCAGCAGCTTAAGGGCAGACGCTAGGTCTGAAGCTTTCTTT
CASSLRADARSEAFF
>-|-|TRBJ1-6|TRBV9
TGTGCCAGCAGCGTATCGGCCTTACCCCATAATTCACCCCTCCACTTT
CASSVSALPHNSPLHF
>-|-|TRBJ1-1|TRBV6-5
TGTGCCAGCAGTTATCCGGATCAGCTGAACACTGAAGCTTTCTTT
CASSYPDQLNTEAFF
>-|TRBD1|TRBJ2-7|TRBV10-3
TGTGCCATCAGTGGGAACAGGGGGCAGTACGAGCAGTACTTC
CAISGNRGQYEQYF
>few|-|TRBJ1-5|TRBV20-1
TGCAGTGCTAGCTTCCGTTTAAGGGGACGGAATCAGCCCCAGCATTTT
CSASFRLRGRNQPQHF
>-|-|TRBJ2-7|TRBV9
TGTGCCAGCAGCGCGGGAGTGGACCTACGAGGGCAGTACTTC
CASSAGVDLRGQYF
>-|TRBD1|TRBJ2-5|TRBV20-1
TGCAGTGCCACAGGGACAGGTACACAAGAGACCCAGTACTTC
CSATGTGTQETQYF
>-|-|TRBJ2-3|TRBV12-3/TRBV12-4
TGTGCCAGCAGAGGGCGTGGAGATACGCAGTATTTT
CASRGRGDTQYF
>-|TRBD1|TRBJ2-7|TRBV20-1
TGCAGTGGCGTTGGGGACAGGTCCTCCTACGAGCAGTACTTC
CSGVGDRSSYEQYF
>-|TRBD2|TRBJ2-1|TRBV20-1
TGCAGTGGATCTAGCGGGAGTGATTGGAATGAGCAGTTCTTC
CSGSSGSDWNEQFF
>many|-|TRBJ1-6|TRBV12-3/TRBV12-4
TGTGCCAGCAGTTTAAGCCCCATGGGCCTAAATTCGCCCCTCCACTTT
CASSLSPMGLNSPLHF
>-|TRBD2|TRBJ2-5|TRBV5-1
TGCGCCAGCAGCTCCGTCGCTAGCGGGGGCTACTTTCCAGAGACCCAGTACTTC
CASSSVASGGYFPETQYF
>few|-|TRBJ1-6|TRBV20-1
TGCAGTGCTAGAGATCGCCCTGGTTCACCCCTCCACTTT
CSARDRPGSPLHF
>-|TRBD1|TRBJ2-2|TRBV5-5
TGTGCCAGCAGTCAAGGACAGGTCAGGGAGCTGTTTTTT
CASSQGQVRELFF
>few|TRBD2|TRBJ2-7|TRBV5-1
TGCGCCAGCAGCTTAAATTTAGCGGGAGGGAGTTACGAGCAGTACTTC
CASSLNLAGGSYEQYF
>-|-|TRBJ1-5|TRBV5-6
TGTGCCAGCAGCACGGGGGCCACCAATCAGCCCCAGCATTTT
CASSTGATNQPQHF
>few|TRBD1|TRBJ2-7|TRBV28
TGTGCCAGCAGTTTATGGGGACAGGGATATCCCAACGAGCAGTACTTC
CASSLWGQGYPNEQYF
>few|-|TRBJ2-3|TRBV27
TGTGCCAGCTGTCGACGCCTTTCTAGCACAGATACGCAGTATTTT
CASCRRLSSTDTQYF
>few|-|TRBJ2-1|TRBV2
TGTGCCAGCGGAAGGGGCGACGGCGATGAGCAGTTCTTC
CASGRGDGDEQFF
>-|-|TRBJ1-2|TRBV20-1
TGCAGTGCTAGCGCTGTTATTAACTATGGCTACACCTTC
CSASAVINYGYTF
>many|-|TRBJ1-1|TRBV28
TGTGCCAGCAAACAGCGAAGGGGGACTGAAGCTTTCTTT
CASKQRRGTEAFF